The rows below give T cell receptor beta chains drawn from one sample of a study of cytomegalovirus exposure and HLA in healthy donors. The repertoire was sequenced with immunoSEQ multiplex PCR; TCRdb's copy has only in-frame clones and lacks some. Of 300,000 to 400,000 clones in the sample, around 90% are singletons; the top ten hold around 0.91%. Sequencing was carried out using PBMCs. The receptors originated from a man in his thirties or forties in good health and CMV-seronegative. Both conserved end residues are part of each CDR3. Each record gives: clone size, V gene, D gene, CDR3 length, J gene, CDR3 protein, CDR3 DNA. The D gene is left open where the match is weak. Rows give clone size only sometimes, using once, few, many, or a class for an expanded clone.

abundance: -; v_gene: TRBV10-3; d_gene: TRBD1; len: 14; j_gene: TRBJ1-2; CDR3aa: CAISEPGTAYGYTF; CDR3nt: TGTGCCATCAGTGAGCCCGGGACAGCCTATGGCTACACCTTC
abundance: once; v_gene: TRBV7-9; d_gene: TRBD1; len: 13; j_gene: TRBJ2-2; CDR3aa: CASSGTGAGELFF; CDR3nt: TGTGCCAGCAGCGGTACAGGGGCCGGGGAGCTGTTTTTT
abundance: once; v_gene: TRBV11-1; d_gene: -; len: 18; j_gene: TRBJ2-1; CDR3aa: CASSLDRGQYLQRNEQFF; CDR3nt: TGTGCCAGCAGCTTAGATCGAGGGCAATACCTACAGCGAAATGAGCAGTTCTTC
abundance: few; v_gene: TRBV10-3; d_gene: -; len: 14; j_gene: TRBJ2-7; CDR3aa: CAISESDNSYEQYF; CDR3nt: TGTGCCATCAGTGAGTCTGACAACTCCTACGAGCAGTACTTC
abundance: once; v_gene: TRBV19; d_gene: TRBD1; len: 14; j_gene: TRBJ1-6; CDR3aa: CASSIDRGDSPLHF; CDR3nt: TGTGCCAGTAGTATCGACAGGGGGGACTCACCCCTCCACTTT
abundance: -; v_gene: TRBV27; d_gene: TRBD1; len: 17; j_gene: TRBJ1-1; CDR3aa: CASSSTAGTGRWALAFF; CDR3nt: TGTGCCAGCAGTTCTACCGCCGGGACAGGGAGGTGGGCGTTGGCTTTCTTT
abundance: once; v_gene: TRBV4-3; d_gene: -; len: 17; j_gene: TRBJ2-7; CDR3aa: CASSQDGALDRSYEQYF; CDR3nt: TGCGCCAGCAGCCAAGATGGGGCTCTGGACCGATCCTACGAGCAGTACTTC
abundance: -; v_gene: TRBV9; d_gene: TRBD2; len: 14; j_gene: TRBJ2-1; CDR3aa: CASSSGVNYNEQFF; CDR3nt: TGTGCCAGCTCTAGCGGGGTAAACTACAATGAGCAGTTCTTC
abundance: -; v_gene: TRBV4-1; d_gene: -; len: 17; j_gene: TRBJ1-6; CDR3aa: CASSQGNSYSYNSPLHF; CDR3nt: TGCGCCAGCAGCCAAGGGAACAGTTACTCCTATAATTCACCCCTCCACTTT
abundance: -; v_gene: TRBV6-6; d_gene: TRBD1; len: 15; j_gene: TRBJ2-5; CDR3aa: CASSYRTGGSETQYF; CDR3nt: TGTGCCAGCAGTTACCGGACAGGGGGTTCAGAGACCCAGTACTTC
abundance: few; v_gene: TRBV5-6; d_gene: -; len: 14; j_gene: TRBJ1-2; CDR3aa: CASSFGKSDYGYTF; CDR3nt: TGTGCCAGCAGCTTCGGAAAGAGCGACTATGGCTACACCTTC
abundance: -; v_gene: TRBV6-6; d_gene: TRBD2; len: 16; j_gene: TRBJ2-3; CDR3aa: CASSQGTSGGTDTQYF; CDR3nt: TGTGCCAGCAGTCAGGGGACTAGCGGAGGCACAGATACGCAGTATTTT
abundance: -; v_gene: TRBV10-2; d_gene: TRBD1; len: 15; j_gene: TRBJ2-7; CDR3aa: CASSVTGTGIDEQYF; CDR3nt: TGCGCCAGCAGCGTAACCGGGACAGGGATCGACGAGCAGTACTTC
abundance: once; v_gene: TRBV5-1; d_gene: -; len: 15; j_gene: TRBJ1-4; CDR3aa: CASSIYDSTNEKLFF; CDR3nt: TGCGCCAGCAGCATCTACGACAGCACTAATGAAAAACTGTTTTTT
abundance: -; v_gene: TRBV7-9; d_gene: -; len: 13; j_gene: TRBJ2-5; CDR3aa: CASSPTTPETQYF; CDR3nt: TGTGCCAGCAGCCCGACAACCCCAGAGACCCAGTACTTC
abundance: -; v_gene: TRBV27; d_gene: TRBD1; len: 17; j_gene: TRBJ1-5; CDR3aa: CASTNLRDRGANQPQHF; CDR3nt: TGTGCCAGCACAAACCTCCGGGACAGGGGGGCCAATCAGCCCCAGCATTTT
abundance: few; v_gene: TRBV2; d_gene: -; len: 14; j_gene: TRBJ2-7; CDR3aa: CASGGLGTDYEQYF; CDR3nt: TGTGCCAGCGGGGGGTTGGGGACAGACTACGAGCAGTACTTC
abundance: once; v_gene: TRBV4-1; d_gene: TRBD1; len: 17; j_gene: TRBJ2-7; CDR3aa: CASSQDPGRGYPYEQYF; CDR3nt: TGCGCCAGCAGCCAAGATCCCGGCAGGGGGTATCCCTACGAGCAGTACTTC
abundance: -; v_gene: TRBV5-6; d_gene: TRBD1; len: 16; j_gene: TRBJ1-1; CDR3aa: CASSLGTGVIGTEAFF; CDR3nt: TGTGCCAGCAGCTTGGGGACAGGGGTTATAGGGACTGAAGCTTTCTTT
abundance: few; v_gene: TRBV19; d_gene: -; len: 13; j_gene: TRBJ1-6; CDR3aa: CASSHRDNSPLHF; CDR3nt: TGTGCCAGTAGTCACAGGGATAATTCACCCCTCCACTTT
abundance: few; v_gene: TRBV6-4; d_gene: -; len: 14; j_gene: TRBJ2-1; CDR3aa: CASSHEGDTNEQFF; CDR3nt: TGTGCCAGCAGCCACGAGGGGGACACAAATGAGCAGTTCTTC
abundance: -; v_gene: TRBV7-6; d_gene: TRBD2; len: 14; j_gene: TRBJ2-1; CDR3aa: CASSSPTSGVEQFF; CDR3nt: TGTGCCAGCAGCTCCCCGACTAGCGGAGTTGAGCAGTTCTTC
abundance: once; v_gene: TRBV27; d_gene: TRBD2; len: 15; j_gene: TRBJ2-5; CDR3aa: CASSLSRGGGKTQYF; CDR3nt: TGTGCCAGCAGTTTATCACGGGGGGGCGGAAAGACCCAGTACTTC
abundance: -; v_gene: TRBV9; d_gene: -; len: 12; j_gene: TRBJ2-1; CDR3aa: CASSDDWDEQFF; CDR3nt: TGTGCCAGCAGCGACGACTGGGATGAGCAGTTCTTC
abundance: -; v_gene: TRBV5-4; d_gene: TRBD1; len: 13; j_gene: TRBJ1-2; CDR3aa: CASSPTGVYGYTF; CDR3nt: TGTGCCAGCAGCCCGACAGGGGTATATGGCTACACCTTC
abundance: -; v_gene: TRBV6-6; d_gene: -; len: 15; j_gene: TRBJ1-2; CDR3aa: CASSSQGTGDYGYTF; CDR3nt: TGTGCCAGCAGTTCACAGGGAACAGGCGACTATGGCTACACCTTC
abundance: -; v_gene: TRBV7-2; d_gene: -; len: 14; j_gene: TRBJ2-2; CDR3aa: CASSSLTNTGELFF; CDR3nt: TGTGCCAGCAGCTCCTTAACGAACACCGGGGAGCTGTTTTTT
abundance: few; v_gene: TRBV7-8; d_gene: TRBD1; len: 14; j_gene: TRBJ1-2; CDR3aa: CASSLDGQGYGYTF; CDR3nt: TGTGCCAGCAGCTTAGATGGACAGGGGTATGGCTACACCTTC
abundance: -; v_gene: TRBV2; d_gene: -; len: 15; j_gene: TRBJ2-3; CDR3aa: CASSEGGTPTDTQYF; CDR3nt: TGTGCCAGCAGTGAAGGGGGGACACCCACAGATACGCAGTATTTT
abundance: once; v_gene: TRBV27; d_gene: TRBD2; len: 14; j_gene: TRBJ2-3; CDR3aa: CASNWRGKADTQYF; CDR3nt: TGTGCCAGCAACTGGCGGGGGAAGGCAGATACGCAGTATTTT
abundance: -; v_gene: TRBV11-2; d_gene: TRBD2; len: 16; j_gene: TRBJ2-5; CDR3aa: CASSSLTAGAQETQYF; CDR3nt: TGTGCCAGCAGCTCCTTAACAGCGGGGGCCCAAGAGACCCAGTACTTC
abundance: -; v_gene: TRBV19; d_gene: -; len: 17; j_gene: TRBJ1-5; CDR3aa: CASSILKGVDSNQPQHF; CDR3nt: TGTGCCAGTAGTATATTGAAGGGGGTAGACAGCAATCAGCCCCAGCATTTT
abundance: -; v_gene: TRBV7-8; d_gene: -; len: 17; j_gene: TRBJ1-3; CDR3aa: CASSLVGLGVPGNTIYF; CDR3nt: TGTGCCAGCAGCTTAGTAGGTTTAGGGGTTCCTGGAAACACCATATATTTT
abundance: -; v_gene: TRBV5-4; d_gene: TRBD2; len: 13; j_gene: TRBJ2-5; CDR3aa: CASSLGGGETQYF; CDR3nt: TGTGCCAGCAGCTTAGGCGGGGGGGAGACCCAGTACTTC
abundance: -; v_gene: TRBV6-6; d_gene: TRBD1; len: 15; j_gene: TRBJ2-7; CDR3aa: CASSSTTGGPYEQYF; CDR3nt: TGTGCCAGCAGTTCCACGACAGGGGGTCCCTACGAGCAGTACTTC
abundance: -; v_gene: TRBV11-2; d_gene: -; len: 15; j_gene: TRBJ2-1; CDR3aa: CASSSITGRTEEQFF; CDR3nt: TGTGCCAGCAGCTCTATCACGGGAAGGACGGAGGAGCAGTTCTTC
abundance: -; v_gene: TRBV27; d_gene: TRBD1; len: 15; j_gene: TRBJ1-5; CDR3aa: CASSLNRGFGQPQHF; CDR3nt: TGTGCCAGCAGTTTAAACAGGGGGTTTGGTCAGCCCCAGCATTTT
abundance: -; v_gene: TRBV6-5; d_gene: -; len: 14; j_gene: TRBJ1-1; CDR3aa: CASSYQGRDTEAFF; CDR3nt: TGTGCCAGCAGTTACCAGGGTCGGGACACTGAAGCTTTCTTT
abundance: -; v_gene: TRBV5-1; d_gene: -; len: 15; j_gene: TRBJ2-1; CDR3aa: CASSLDRAGWDEQFF; CDR3nt: TGCGCCAGCAGCTTGGACAGGGCTGGGTGGGATGAGCAGTTCTTC
abundance: -; v_gene: TRBV19; d_gene: -; len: 16; j_gene: TRBJ1-5; CDR3aa: CASSIVRRSSNQPQHF; CDR3nt: TGTGCCAGTAGTATAGTGCGGAGGTCGAGCAATCAGCCCCAGCATTTT